The present entry profiles one TCR beta chain with its context. The sample is drawn from a study of blood T cell repertoires in COVID-19. Overall study: Some COVID-19 samples were acute and others convalescent; all came from the United States, Italy and Spain. Sources were T cells, B-cell-depleted T cells, or PBMCs; the material itself was cDNA or gDNA.

After removal of 1 base from V and 3 bases from J, the junction contained 2 bases not matched to a gene. The germline CDR1 and CDR2 sequences are SGHTA and FQGNSA. This CDR3 comprises 16 residues. In the original processing: The authors estimated nucleated cell counts from reference gene primer amplification. Generated by immunoSEQ multiplex PCR, the TCRdb table keeps only in-frame clones and is missing some. Clone size and the V and J calls come from that table; the DNA yielded D and trimming. The table shows 50,000 or so clones, with 65% to 85% occurring only once. Seattle patient enrollment occurred during active infection, with longitudinal follow-up thereafter.

The receptor was isolated from an elderly man with COVID-19, enrolled during active disease. V and J are TRBV7-2 and TRBJ2-1, with 11 bases lining up with TRBD2. The specimen sequenced was peripheral blood. Here the CDR3 reads CASSLVAGGDYNEQFF. CDR3 bases: TGTGCCAGCAGCTTAGTAGCGGGGGGGGACTACAATGAGCAGTTCTTC.